This TCR beta chain was sequenced for a study of STAT5B mutations in CD4+ large granular lymphocyte leukemia (dated by TCRdb to the early 2020s). At the level of the whole study: Among healthy controls, the CDR3 'QG' motif was associated with a particular HLA allele. The purity of purified fractions was confirmed by flow cytometry on FACSCanto II or FACSVerse to exceed 95% among lymphocytes. TCRbeta repertoires of CD4+ T-cell large granular lymphocyte leukemia patients were compared with those of healthy blood donors.

Healthy controls were roughly 40 blood donors whose buffy coats came from the Finnish Red Cross blood service. All TCR-sequenced material derived from peripheral blood: patient blood samples and healthy donor buffy coats. Ficoll-Hypaque gradient centrifugation was used to isolate peripheral blood mononuclear cells. CD4+ cells were magnetically purified from the buffy coats of healthy controls. The Gentra Puregene Cell and Tissue kit was used for genomic DNA extraction, and quantification was performed on a Qubit 2.0 fluorometer. This clone has a handful of counts. It has no known antigen specificity. Base qualities are missing; no much larger clone stands one base away. The immunoSEQ assay at survey resolution was used to sequence TCRbeta rearrangements from genomic DNA. Per the source publication's procedure: In the TCR sequencing data, the smallest productive clonotype frequency that could be detected was 2.59 x 10-5. Only productive TCRbeta rearrangements, meaning sequences that were complete and in-frame, were kept for the analyses. Simpson clonality, calculated in the immunoSEQ Analyzer version 3.0, was used as the measure of sample clonality. Clones were grouped by frequency into very rare, small, medium, large (1-20%) or hyperexpanded (>20%) categories. Generation probabilities were estimated with OLGA 1.2.3, V-gene circos plots were made with VDJtools, specificities were looked up in VDJdb, and CDR3 motifs were identified with GLIPH. TCRdb took this table from immuneACCESS and kept in-frame rearrangements with V and J called. Such tables lack part of the clones; where checked against another copy, unresolved V genes explain under half of the gap, and the rest is unexplained. For V, J and clone size, that table is used; D and trimming come from the DNA. This sample has about 35,000 clones in its table, and roughly 65% of those were observed once. Jointly, the top ten make up roughly 1.6% of the sample.

Study-wide conclusions, independent of this receptor: CD4-sorted patient repertoires appeared more clonal than healthy CD4+ repertoires, and this difference persisted after removing the putative leukemic clones. The data were not HLA-matched, and the higher clonality in CD4+ T-LGLL than in CD8+ T-LGLL could be due to the relatively small sample size. Main leukemic clonotypes were private to each patient, although roughly 23% appeared at low frequency in other patients' non-leukemic repertoires.

The sequencing sample was made of CD4+ T cells from blood buffy coats. This clonotype originated in a human donor in good health.

The CDR3 is CATGGGMDQPQHF. The DNA is TGTGCCACTGGGGGGGGAATGGATCAGCCCCAGCATTTT. The chain uses TRBV19 and TRBJ1-5; D gene: possibly TRBD1, on 5 matching bases. Via the germline V gene (reference sequence), CDR1 is LNHDA and CDR2 SQIVND. From the cysteine up to the phenylalanine, the CDR3 has a length of 13 residues. Only the CDR3 portion is preserved as DNA: 39 bases, with reading frame beginning at the first base. V is pared back by 10 bases and J by 5 bases, with 15 bases lying between the germline termini.